One and the same sample provided the 5 T cell receptor beta chains below, sequenced in a study of T cell repertoires in cytomegalovirus infection. One entry per CDR3 protein results from TCRdb running MiXCR on the reads. Among about 500,000 distinct CDR3 sequences listed, roughly a third were seen once. The antigens of these receptors remain unknown. Sequenced material: cultured PBMCs, taken from culture after CMV antigen stimulation. The receptors were gathered from a human donor in good health (CMV status not recorded). Some clones in this sample may be carry-over from other donors' samples.

This clonotype showed up many times. This chain links TRBV7-6 with TRBJ1-1; 9 positions agree with TRBD1. Germline V gives CDR1 SGHVS, CDR2 FNYEAQ. The ends lost 0 bases at V and 0 bases at J; junction bases unmatched: 8. CDR3 length: 18 amino acids. The CDR3 coding sequence is TGTGCCAGCAGCTTAGCGCCACAGGGGGCTGGGATGAACACTGAAGCTTTCTTT. It translates to CASSLAPQGAGMNTEAFF.

This rearrangement joins TRBV11-2 to TRBJ1-1; 7 bases line up with TRBD1. CDR1 is SGHAT and CDR2 is FQNNGV in the germline V gene. The CDR3 totals 15 residues. V dropped 2 bases and J dropped 8; count of bases not matched to a gene: 11. As DNA, the CDR3 is TGTGCCAGCAGCTTATTAACAGGGGCAAGCGGGGAAGCTTTCTTT. Its protein is CASSLLTGASGEAFF. The full variable domain, completed using reference TRBV11-2 and TRBJ1-1, is EAGVAQSPRYKIIEKRQSVAFWCNPISGHATLYWYQQILGQGPKLLIQFQNNGVVDDSQLPKDRFSAERLKGVDSTLKIQPAKLEDSAVYLCASSLLTGASGEAFFGQGTRLTVV.

This chain links TRBV7-9 with TRBJ1-5; 7 bases fit TRBD1. V gave up 1 base and J gave up 5 bases; unmatched junction bases: 5. Per germline, CDR1 SEHNR and CDR2 FQNEAQ (reference sequence). CDR3 size: 15 residues. CDR3 coding DNA: TGTGCCAGCAGCTTAGGGACAGGTTTGGATCAGCCCCAGCATTTT. Translated: CASSLGTGLDQPQHF.

J is TRBJ2-1 and V is TRBV12-3 or TRBV12-4; D uncertain. CDR3 length: 11 residues. The germline V and J ends were trimmed by 6 bases and 5 bases, with 5 bases remaining between them. Here the CDR3 reads CASRLNNEQFF. The CDR3, as DNA: TGTGCCAGCAGACTCAACAATGAGCAGTTCTTC.

V is TRBV19 and J is TRBJ2-3; 12 bases fit TRBD2. Germline V gene lookup returns CDR1 LNHDA and CDR2 SQIVND (reference sequence). J lost 4 bases, V lost 5 bases, and 7 bases had no gene match. This CDR3 is 16 amino acids long. The CDR3 protein is CASSSSTSGSADTQYF. The CDR3 DNA reads TGTGCCAGTAGTTCTTCGACTAGCGGGAGCGCAGATACGCAGTATTTT.